These 9 T cell receptor beta chains originate from one sample sequenced in a study of T cells in Graves' hyperthyroidism and ophthalmopathy. Amplification targeted TCR beta CDR3 regions from RNA transcripts. A first-round RT-PCR of the TCR CDR3 used the HTBI primer set. MiXCR, applied by TCRdb to the multiplex PCR reads, yields one record per CDR3 protein. The data show approximately 720,000 distinct CDR3 sequences, around 20% seen once. Sequencing input: blood. The source is a woman aged 50 to 60 with Graves' hyperthyroidism that later progressed to Graves' ophthalmopathy.

The V call is TRBV6-1, the J call TRBJ2-1, with D tentatively TRBD1 (6 bases). The CDR3 is 17 amino acids. In germline, CDR1 is MNHNS, CDR2 SASEGT. V was trimmed by 3 bases and J by 7 bases, leaving 22 bases between them. CDR3 region: CASSDPSRGSLRNEQFF. The CDR3 coding sequence is TGTGCCAGCAGTGATCCCTCGAGGGGGTCCCTTAGGAATGAGCAGTTCTTC.

The rearrangement uses TRBV24-1 and TRBJ2-7; the D gene could be TRBD1 or TRBD2 (5 bases each). There are 12 residues in the CDR3. With 9 bases removed from V and 2 bases from J, the gap between germline ends came to 10 bases. The germline V gene encodes CDR1 KGHDR and CDR2 SFDVKD. The CDR3 DNA follows: TGTGCCACCTCGGGACCTACCTACGAGCAGTACTTC. Protein product: CATSGPTYEQYF.

The chain recombines TRBV30 with TRBJ1-6; 9 bases align to TRBD1. The V and J ends lost 4 bases and 7 bases, in that order; junction bases with no gene match: 5. The CDR3 has 14 residues. Germline lookup yields CDR1 GTSNPN and CDR2 SVGIG (reference sequence). The CDR3 loop is CAWTGTGSNSPLHF. Here the CDR3 DNA reads TGTGCCTGGACCGGGACAGGGAGCAATTCACCCCTCCACTTT. Supplemented by reference TRBV30 and TRBJ1-6, the full variable domain reads SQTIHQWPATLVQPVGSPLSLECTVEGTSNPNLYWYRQAAGRGLQLLFYSVGIGQISSEVPQNLSASRPQDRQFILSSKKLLLSDSGFYLCAWTGTGSNSPLHFGNGTRLTVT.

Details on this clonotype: One junction end disagrees with the germline gene, perhaps due to a read error. This rearrangement joins TRBV12-3 or TRBV12-4 to TRBJ2-1, with TRBD2 as a possible D gene (7 bases). This CDR3 is built from 14 residues. Written as DNA, the CDR3 is TGTGCCAACAGTTTCATCGGGGGGCGGAATGAGCAGTTCTTC. Encoded protein: CANSFIGGRNEQFF.

As regards this clonotype: Because the CDR3 is missing its conserved closing phenylalanine or tryptophan, this is likely a read error. The rearrangement uses TRBV7-2 and TRBJ2-7; 8 nucleotides align to TRBD2. Looked up from germline, CDR1 is SGHTA and CDR2 is FQGNSA. The CDR3 covers 14 residues. The V and J ends lost 4 bases and 4 bases, in that order; junction bases with no gene match: 6. In DNA, the CDR3 is TGTGCCAGCAGCTCTGCGGGGGGAGGGTACGAGCAGTACCTC. It is translated as CASSSAGGGYEQYL.

The rearrangement uses TRBV5-1 and TRBJ2-7, with TRBD1 matching 9 bases. Germline V lookup: CDR1 SGHRS, CDR2 YFSETQ. This CDR3 comprises 14 residues. The J segment lost 5 bases and the V segment lost 0 bases, leaving 3 bases of the junction unmatched. The CDR3 DNA sequence: TGCGCCAGCAGCTTGGGACAGGGGGGGAACGAGCAGTACTTC. Translating gives CASSLGQGGNEQYF.

This rearrangement joins TRBV27 to TRBJ2-5; a possible D gene is TRBD2 (5 bases). The germline CDR1 and CDR2 sequences are MNHEY and SMNVEV (reference sequence). The CDR3 is made up of 15 amino acids. V lost 5 bases, J lost 1 base, and 14 bases lay in between. CDR3 nucleotide sequence: TGTGCCAGCAGTGACCCTAAGCGGTTCCAAGAGACCCAGTACTTC. It encodes CASSDPKRFQETQYF.

This clonotype was counted many times. The chain is built from TRBV20-1 and TRBJ2-5; TRBD2 agrees at 12 bases. Germline CDR1 is DFQATT and CDR2 is SNEGSKA (reference sequence). The CDR3 extends over 16 amino acids. J lost 5 bases, V lost 0 bases, and 7 bases had no gene match. The CDR3 sequence: CSARDWLAGGKETQYF. The CDR3 DNA follows: TGCAGTGCTAGAGATTGGCTAGCGGGGGGGAAGGAGACCCAGTACTTC.

This clonotype was detected ten times or more. This chain uses TRBV27 with TRBJ1-1, with D possibly matching TRBD1 (5 bases). The germline V and J ends were trimmed by 2 bases and 3 bases, with 16 bases remaining between them. This CDR3 is 16 amino acids long. Per germline, CDR1 MNHEY and CDR2 SMNVEV (reference sequence). CDR3 bases: TGTGCCAGCAGTTTAACTTCCGGGGCCGGGGACACTGAAGCTTTCTTT. It is translated as CASSLTSGAGDTEAFF.